These T cell receptor beta chains were read from a single sample in a study of vaccination and CD4 T cells after COVID-19. TCRdb passed the PCR reads through MiXCR, listing each CDR3 protein once. The sample shows around 2,400 distinct CDR3 sequences, about 21% of them seen only once. No cognate antigen is known for these TCRs. Sequencing input: CD4+ T cells from blood, cultured in vitro. The receptors come from a human donor in good health. Both conserved end residues are part of each CDR3. The D gene is left open where the match is weak. The size field is filled for only some rows; it gives once, few, many or a size class.

cdr3_nt: TGTGCCACCAGCAGAGATCTCAGGGGTGAAAAACTGTTTTTT
cdr3_aa: CATSRDLRGEKLFF
d_call: NA
clone_size: few
j_call: TRBJ1-4
v_call: TRBV15

cdr3_nt: TGTGCCAGCAGCGTAGGCCCAGCGCTAGCGGGGTACAATGAGCAGTTCTTC
cdr3_aa: CASSVGPALAGYNEQFF
d_call: TRBD2
clone_size: NA
j_call: TRBJ2-1
v_call: TRBV9

cdr3_nt: TGCAGTGCCCCTGGGGGGGTAAATCAGCCCCAGCATTTT
cdr3_aa: CSAPGGVNQPQHF
d_call: NA
clone_size: medium-sized
j_call: TRBJ1-5
v_call: TRBV20-1

cdr3_nt: TGTGCCAGCACGAAACTGGGACCCAACCTGGATGAGCAGTTCTTC
cdr3_aa: CASTKLGPNLDEQFF
d_call: NA
clone_size: few
j_call: TRBJ2-1
v_call: TRBV27

cdr3_nt: TGTGCCAGCAGCTTATCAGGGGGCCTGGGCTATGGCTACACCTTC
cdr3_aa: CASSLSGGLGYGYTF
d_call: TRBD1
clone_size: medium-sized
j_call: TRBJ1-2
v_call: TRBV7-2

cdr3_nt: TGTGCCAGAGACAGGGAACAGGGCACTGAAGCTTTCTTT
cdr3_aa: CARDREQGTEAFF
d_call: TRBD1
clone_size: few
j_call: TRBJ1-1
v_call: TRBV2

cdr3_nt: TGTGCCAGCAGTCGACAGGGGGCGTTCACTGAAGCTTTCTTT
cdr3_aa: CASSRQGAFTEAFF
d_call: TRBD1
clone_size: few
j_call: TRBJ1-1
v_call: TRBV28

cdr3_nt: TGTGCCGGCAGCTTAGCGGGGGAGACCCAGTACTTC
cdr3_aa: CAGSLAGETQYF
d_call: TRBD2
clone_size: once
j_call: TRBJ2-5
v_call: TRBV7-7

cdr3_nt: TGTGCCAGCAGCTTCGACAGAGTGGTCTACGAGCAGTACTTC
cdr3_aa: CASSFDRVVYEQYF
d_call: NA
clone_size: few
j_call: TRBJ2-7
v_call: TRBV11-2

cdr3_nt: TGTGCCAGCAGCCCGACAGGGACTGGGGCCAACGTCCTGACTTTC
cdr3_aa: CASSPTGTGANVLTF
d_call: TRBD1
clone_size: NA
j_call: TRBJ2-6
v_call: TRBV28

cdr3_nt: TGTGCCAGTAGTGATCAGGGCCGGGGAGAGACCCAGTACTTC
cdr3_aa: CASSDQGRGETQYF
d_call: NA
clone_size: medium-sized
j_call: TRBJ2-5
v_call: TRBV19

cdr3_nt: TGTGCCAGCAGCTCCAGACAGGGAGGGACAGATACGCAGTATTTT
cdr3_aa: CASSSRQGGTDTQYF
d_call: NA
clone_size: few
j_call: TRBJ2-3
v_call: TRBV7-3

cdr3_nt: TGTGCCACCAGCAAGGACAGGGGCATGTCCTACGAGCAGTACTTC
cdr3_aa: CATSKDRGMSYEQYF
d_call: TRBD1
clone_size: few
j_call: TRBJ2-7
v_call: TRBV15

cdr3_nt: TGTGCCAGCAGTTTATCAGGGGGCGACTACAATTGTCAGCCCCAGCATTTT
cdr3_aa: CASSLSGGDYNCQPQHF
d_call: TRBD1
clone_size: few
j_call: TRBJ1-5
v_call: TRBV28

cdr3_nt: TGTGCCACCAGTGATATGGGACAGTCGAACACCGGGGAGCTGTTTTTT
cdr3_aa: CATSDMGQSNTGELFF
d_call: TRBD1
clone_size: medium-sized
j_call: TRBJ2-2
v_call: TRBV24-1

cdr3_nt: TGTGCCAGTAGTCAAGGACAGGGTGGGGAGCAGTACTTC
cdr3_aa: CASSQGQGGEQYF
d_call: TRBD1
clone_size: few
j_call: TRBJ2-7
v_call: TRBV19

cdr3_nt: TGTGCCAGCCTCACTAACGGAGGCACCTACGAGCAGTACTTC
cdr3_aa: CASLTNGGTYEQYF
d_call: NA
clone_size: NA
j_call: TRBJ2-7
v_call: TRBV28

cdr3_nt: TGTGCCAGCAGCCCACTAAGGCAACTTAAGGATTTCTTT
cdr3_aa: CASSPLRQLKDFF
d_call: NA
clone_size: NA
j_call: TRBJ1-1
v_call: TRBV7-2

cdr3_nt: TGTGCCAGCAGTGACGCACGGGGAACCGAGTACGAGCAGTACTTC
cdr3_aa: CASSDARGTEYEQYF
d_call: NA
clone_size: few
j_call: TRBJ2-7
v_call: TRBV2

cdr3_nt: TGTGCCAGCAGCCAAGAACGCGGAATCGGGCAGTACTTC
cdr3_aa: CASSQERGIGQYF
d_call: NA
clone_size: NA
j_call: TRBJ2-7
v_call: TRBV14

cdr3_nt: TGCAGTGCCGGGACTAGCACGACTGAGCAGTTCTTC
cdr3_aa: CSAGTSTTEQFF
d_call: TRBD2
clone_size: NA
j_call: TRBJ2-1
v_call: TRBV20-1

cdr3_nt: TGTGCCAGCAGGACCTGGGACGGGAGGGTGAACGCTGAAGCTTTCTTT
cdr3_aa: CASRTWDGRVNAEAFF
d_call: NA
clone_size: NA
j_call: TRBJ1-1
v_call: TRBV5-8

cdr3_nt: TGCGCCAGCAGCTTGGCTGCTAGCGGGCTAACTTACTCCTACGAGCAGTACTTC
cdr3_aa: CASSLAASGLTYSYEQYF
d_call: TRBD2
clone_size: NA
j_call: TRBJ2-7
v_call: TRBV5-1

cdr3_nt: TGCGCCAGCAGCTTGGGTCAGGCCCCCGGGGAGCTGTTTTTT
cdr3_aa: CASSLGQAPGELFF
d_call: NA
clone_size: NA
j_call: TRBJ2-2
v_call: TRBV5-1

cdr3_nt: TGTGCCAGCAGTTACGAGGGAGAGAACTATGGCTACACCTTC
cdr3_aa: CASSYEGENYGYTF
d_call: NA
clone_size: medium-sized
j_call: TRBJ1-2
v_call: TRBV6-5

cdr3_nt: TGTGCCAGCAGCTTAGAACACTCTAACAGACGGTTCTTT
cdr3_aa: CASSLEHSNRRFF
d_call: NA
clone_size: NA
j_call: TRBJ1-1
v_call: TRBV11-3

cdr3_nt: TGTGCCAGTACCCGGAACACCGGGGAGCTGTTTTTT
cdr3_aa: CASTRNTGELFF
d_call: NA
clone_size: few
j_call: TRBJ2-2
v_call: TRBV19

cdr3_nt: TGTGCCAGCAGCCAAGCAAGCGGGACAAGCACAGATACGCAGTATTTT
cdr3_aa: CASSQASGTSTDTQYF
d_call: NA
clone_size: NA
j_call: TRBJ2-3
v_call: TRBV4-2

cdr3_nt: TGCAGTGCGGGACCGGGACTAGAGTCCTACAATGAGCAGTTCTTC
cdr3_aa: CSAGPGLESYNEQFF
d_call: TRBD2
clone_size: medium-sized
j_call: TRBJ2-1
v_call: TRBV20-1

cdr3_nt: TGCGCCAGCAGCCCTGATTTGAGCCTACGGGAGCAGTACTTC
cdr3_aa: CASSPDLSLREQYF
d_call: NA
clone_size: NA
j_call: TRBJ2-7
v_call: TRBV5-1

cdr3_nt: TGCAGTGCCATTAGGTCGGGAAACACCATATATTTT
cdr3_aa: CSAIRSGNTIYF
d_call: NA
clone_size: NA
j_call: TRBJ1-3
v_call: TRBV20-1

cdr3_nt: TGTGCCAGCAGCTTAGCCACAGGGTCCACTGAAGCTTTCTTT
cdr3_aa: CASSLATGSTEAFF
d_call: NA
clone_size: few
j_call: TRBJ1-1
v_call: TRBV7-9

cdr3_nt: TGTGCCAGCAGCAAAACTCGGGGGGGGTCCTACGAGCAGTACTTC
cdr3_aa: CASSKTRGGSYEQYF
d_call: NA
clone_size: NA
j_call: TRBJ2-7
v_call: TRBV21-1

cdr3_nt: TGTGCCAGCAGCAAAGACGTCCGGGACGTTCGCTACGAGCAGTACTTC
cdr3_aa: CASSKDVRDVRYEQYF
d_call: NA
clone_size: NA
j_call: TRBJ2-7
v_call: TRBV21-1

cdr3_nt: TGTGCCAGCAGCCGGAAAACCGATGGGGGAGCAACAATGACGCAGTATTTT
cdr3_aa: CASSRKTDGGATMTQYF
d_call: NA
clone_size: NA
j_call: TRBJ2-3
v_call: TRBV5-4

cdr3_nt: TGCGCCAGCAGCCAAGTGGGAGCCAGCACAGATACGCAGTATTTT
cdr3_aa: CASSQVGASTDTQYF
d_call: NA
clone_size: NA
j_call: TRBJ2-3
v_call: TRBV4-1

cdr3_nt: TGCGCCAGCAGTCAGGACAGGGGGACCACCCAGTACTTC
cdr3_aa: CASSQDRGTTQYF
d_call: TRBD1
clone_size: few
j_call: TRBJ2-5
v_call: TRBV10-1

cdr3_nt: TGTGCCAGCAGCTCTGCCCTCAATGAGCAGTTCTTC
cdr3_aa: CASSSALNEQFF
d_call: NA
clone_size: NA
j_call: TRBJ2-1
v_call: TRBV5-4

cdr3_nt: TGTGCCATCAGCGGACAGGTGGGTCGCTACGAGCAGTACTTC
cdr3_aa: CAISGQVGRYEQYF
d_call: TRBD1
clone_size: NA
j_call: TRBJ2-7
v_call: TRBV10-3

cdr3_nt: TGTGCCAGCAGCCCTCGACAGGGGTACCAAGAGACCCAGTACTTC
cdr3_aa: CASSPRQGYQETQYF
d_call: TRBD1
clone_size: NA
j_call: TRBJ2-5
v_call: TRBV9

cdr3_nt: TGCGCCAGCAGCTTCTCCTCCAGTGGGCAGACCCAGTACTTC
cdr3_aa: CASSFSSSGQTQYF
d_call: NA
clone_size: NA
j_call: TRBJ2-5
v_call: TRBV5-1

cdr3_nt: TGTGCCACCAGTGATGGGCTAGCGGGAGAGCTTCCAGATACGCAGTATTTT
cdr3_aa: CATSDGLAGELPDTQYF
d_call: TRBD2
clone_size: NA
j_call: TRBJ2-3
v_call: TRBV24-1

cdr3_nt: TGTGCCAGCAGTTCCCTCACCGACAGGGTATATCAGCCCCAGCATTTT
cdr3_aa: CASSSLTDRVYQPQHF
d_call: TRBD1
clone_size: medium-sized
j_call: TRBJ1-5
v_call: TRBV27

cdr3_nt: TGTGCCAGCGGTTCCGGGGGGATTGGCACCGGGGAGCTGTTTTTT
cdr3_aa: CASGSGGIGTGELFF
d_call: TRBD2
clone_size: NA
j_call: TRBJ2-2
v_call: TRBV28

cdr3_nt: TGTGCCAGCAGCTCGGAACCAACAGGGGGCTTGGGCGAGCAGTACTTC
cdr3_aa: CASSSEPTGGLGEQYF
d_call: TRBD1
clone_size: NA
j_call: TRBJ2-7
v_call: TRBV5-6

cdr3_nt: TGCAGTGCCCACGACAGTAATGAAAAACTGTTTTTT
cdr3_aa: CSAHDSNEKLFF
d_call: NA
clone_size: few
j_call: TRBJ1-4
v_call: TRBV20-1

cdr3_nt: TGTGCCAGCAGTTATCAGGCACGAATTATTTACGAGCAGTACTTC
cdr3_aa: CASSYQARIIYEQYF
d_call: NA
clone_size: NA
j_call: TRBJ2-7
v_call: TRBV28

cdr3_nt: TGCAGTGCTAGAAAGGGCGAGCAGTACTTC
cdr3_aa: CSARKGEQYF
d_call: NA
clone_size: few
j_call: TRBJ2-7
v_call: TRBV20-1

cdr3_nt: TGTGCCAGCAAGGGGACAGGGGCGAACACTGAAGCTTTCTTT
cdr3_aa: CASKGTGANTEAFF
d_call: TRBD1
clone_size: few
j_call: TRBJ1-1
v_call: TRBV2

cdr3_nt: TGTGCCAGCAGTGACGAGACAGGGGGAGTCACAGATACGCAGTATTTT
cdr3_aa: CASSDETGGVTDTQYF
d_call: TRBD1
clone_size: NA
j_call: TRBJ2-3
v_call: TRBV2

cdr3_nt: TGTGCCAGCAGTCCGGGTATAGGGGGGCGCAATCAGCCCCAGCATTTT
cdr3_aa: CASSPGIGGRNQPQHF
d_call: NA
clone_size: few
j_call: TRBJ1-5
v_call: TRBV28

cdr3_nt: TGTGCCAGCAGTTTAGTGCAACAGGCCTATGGCTACACCTTC
cdr3_aa: CASSLVQQAYGYTF
d_call: NA
clone_size: NA
j_call: TRBJ1-2
v_call: TRBV28

cdr3_nt: TGCGCCAGCAGCCCGGACGGGACACCTGCAGTGACCCAGTACTTC
cdr3_aa: CASSPDGTPAVTQYF
d_call: NA
clone_size: few
j_call: TRBJ2-5
v_call: TRBV5-1